This T cell receptor beta chain was observed in a study of tissue T cells after allogeneic stem cell transplantation. This clone was picked up a small number of times. Its antigen is unknown. The genes and germline here are from mouse. The read ends 1 residue early relative to the CDR3; the germline J gene fills the gap. The study's findings and limits: Across patients, clones rarely overlapped, yet motif clusters were shared tissue-specifically.

Profiled with immunoSEQ multiplex PCR; TCRdb holds only in-frame clones, not every one. The sample holds some 48,000 clones, about 73% seen once. Per the germline V gene, CDR1 is NNHNN and CDR2 is SYGAGS (reference sequence). The V gene lost 0 bases and the J gene lost 4 bases, with 14 bases spanning the gap. The CDR3 is 15 amino acids. The chain employs TRBV13-2 and TRBJ2-7; TRBD1 or TRBD2 may be the D gene (7 bases each). The TCR originated in a pool of C57BL/6 mice in good health. The sample comprised sorted cells pooled from one or two spleens. The sequenced part of the CDR3 DNA is TGTGCCAGCGGTGATGCAGGGGGGCGCGTGTATGAACAGTAC. Its translation: CASGDAGGRVYEQY. The whole CDR3 region reads CASGDAGGRVYEQYF.